A selection of T cell receptor beta chains follows, all from one sample in a study of blood T cell repertoires in COVID-19. Here immunoSEQ multiplex PCR was the method, and the copy in TCRdb shows in-frame clones only, minus some. In the table there are tens of thousands of clones, roughly 90% of which are singletons. The sample comprised peripheral blood. The receptors here all came from a man aged 55 to 70 with COVID-19, enrolled during active disease. CDR3s include the opening cysteine and the closing phenylalanine or tryptophan. Fields, in order: clone size, J gene, D gene, V gene, CDR3 protein, CDR3 DNA. The D gene is left open where the match is weak. A clone size is listed for some rows: how often the clone was seen (once, few, many), or a class if it is expanded.

size: NA; J: TRBJ2-4; D: NA; V: TRBV21-1; CDR3: CASSKKSGPPLGEGLNIQYF; DNA: TGTGCCAGCAGCAAAAAAAGCGGTCCGCCGTTGGGGGAGGGTTTAAACATTCAGTACTTC
size: NA; J: TRBJ2-7; D: TRBD2; V: TRBV11-2; CDR3: CASSSTSVPYEQYF; DNA: TGTGCCAGCAGCTCGACTAGCGTACCCTACGAGCAGTACTTC
size: NA; J: TRBJ1-5; D: TRBD1; V: TRBV7-8; CDR3: CASSLAWGQGRSRAQHF; DNA: TGTGCCAGCAGCTTAGCGTGGGGACAGGGCCGTTCGAGGGCCCAGCATTTT
size: few; J: TRBJ2-7; D: TRBD1; V: TRBV5-1; CDR3: CASSTDRYGTGNSNEQYF; DNA: TGCGCCAGCAGCACGGACCGATACGGGACAGGGAATTCCAACGAGCAGTACTTC
size: once; J: TRBJ1-3; D: NA; V: TRBV13; CDR3: CASSLEPQGGNTIYF; DNA: TGTGCCAGCAGCTTAGAGCCGCAGGGGGGAAACACCATATATTTT
size: NA; J: TRBJ2-3; D: NA; V: TRBV11-2; CDR3: CASSPERESTQYF; DNA: TGTGCCAGCAGCCCCGAACGGGAGAGTACGCAGTATTTT
size: NA; J: TRBJ2-1; D: TRBD2; V: TRBV5-4; CDR3: CASTFRLAGKDEQFF; DNA: TGTGCCAGCACCTTTCGACTAGCGGGAAAGGATGAGCAGTTCTTC
size: NA; J: TRBJ1-2; D: TRBD1; V: TRBV12-3/TRBV12-4; CDR3: CASSLGRGQGYTF; DNA: TGTGCCAGCAGTTTGGGTAGGGGGCAAGGCTACACCTTC
size: NA; J: TRBJ1-2; D: TRBD1; V: TRBV5-4; CDR3: CASSLVGQGDNYGYTF; DNA: TGTGCCAGCAGCTTGGTAGGACAGGGGGATAACTATGGCTACACCTTC
size: few; J: TRBJ2-7; D: NA; V: TRBV28; CDR3: CASSPRGSVYEQYF; DNA: TGTGCCAGCAGTCCACGGGGTTCGGTCTACGAGCAGTACTTC
size: NA; J: TRBJ2-7; D: NA; V: TRBV9; CDR3: CASSVGGPRDEQYF; DNA: TGTGCCAGCAGCGTCGGGGGTCCTCGGGACGAGCAGTACTTC
size: NA; J: TRBJ1-1; D: TRBD1; V: TRBV7-2; CDR3: CASSIQGSNTEAFF; DNA: TGTGCCAGCAGCATACAGGGGTCGAACACTGAAGCTTTCTTT
size: NA; J: TRBJ1-6; D: NA; V: TRBV15; CDR3: CATSLDRYNSPLHF; DNA: TGTGCCACCAGCTTGGACAGATATAATTCACCCCTCCACTTT
size: NA; J: TRBJ2-2; D: NA; V: TRBV19; CDR3: CAVGSRVIGELFF; DNA: TGTGCCGTTGGAAGCAGGGTAATCGGGGAGCTGTTTTTT
size: NA; J: TRBJ2-1; D: NA; V: TRBV28; CDR3: CASSLQETYNEQFF; DNA: TGTGCCAGCAGTTTACAGGAAACCTACAATGAGCAGTTCTTC
size: NA; J: TRBJ2-3; D: TRBD1; V: TRBV28; CDR3: CASRRDRVSTDTQYF; DNA: TGTGCCAGCAGGCGCGACAGGGTTAGCACAGATACGCAGTATTTT
size: NA; J: TRBJ2-2; D: NA; V: TRBV3-1/TRBV3-2; CDR3: CASSQGTGWKELFF; DNA: TGTGCCAGCAGCCAAGGGACTGGGTGGAAGGAGCTGTTTTTT
size: NA; J: TRBJ1-6; D: NA; V: TRBV7-8; CDR3: CASSLQGDSPLHF; DNA: TGTGCCAGCAGCTTACAGGGTGATTCACCCCTCCACTTT
size: NA; J: TRBJ2-5; D: TRBD2; V: TRBV9; CDR3: CASSVAAGGPGETQYF; DNA: TGTGCCAGCAGCGTAGCAGCGGGAGGGCCGGGGGAGACCCAGTACTTC
size: NA; J: TRBJ1-4; D: TRBD1; V: TRBV28; CDR3: CASGFPGQGSQTTNEKLFF; DNA: TGTGCCAGCGGATTTCCGGGACAGGGGTCCCAAACAACTAATGAAAAACTGTTTTTT
size: few; J: TRBJ1-4; D: TRBD1; V: TRBV5-1; CDR3: CASSFAQGIATNEKLFF; DNA: TGCGCCAGCAGCTTTGCACAGGGGATTGCAACTAATGAAAAACTGTTTTTT
size: NA; J: TRBJ1-5; D: NA; V: TRBV19; CDR3: CASSINRYQPQHF; DNA: TGTGCCAGTAGTATCAACAGGTATCAGCCCCAGCATTTT
size: NA; J: TRBJ2-7; D: TRBD1; V: TRBV5-1; CDR3: CASSLGGQGYEQYF; DNA: TGCGCCAGCAGCTTGGGTGGACAGGGCTACGAGCAGTACTTC
size: NA; J: TRBJ1-5; D: NA; V: TRBV6-5; CDR3: CASRGATIGNQPQHF; DNA: TGTGCCAGCAGGGGAGCCACCATTGGCAATCAGCCCCAGCATTTT
size: NA; J: TRBJ2-1; D: TRBD2; V: TRBV11-2; CDR3: CASSLRGGSGSNEQFF; DNA: TGTGCCAGCAGCCTCCGGGGAGGTAGCGGGAGCAATGAGCAGTTCTTC
size: NA; J: TRBJ1-1; D: NA; V: TRBV18; CDR3: CASSPPVQGGEAFF; DNA: TGTGCCAGCTCACCACCGGTTCAGGGAGGTGAAGCTTTCTTT
size: NA; J: TRBJ2-5; D: TRBD1; V: TRBV30; CDR3: CAWRGQGSQETQYF; DNA: TGTGCCTGGAGGGGACAGGGGTCCCAAGAGACCCAGTACTTC
size: NA; J: TRBJ1-6; D: NA; V: TRBV7-8; CDR3: CASSLEARGPFNSPLHF; DNA: TGTGCCAGCAGCTTAGAGGCCAGGGGTCCGTTTAATTCACCCCTCCACTTT
size: NA; J: TRBJ2-1; D: TRBD2; V: TRBV4-2; CDR3: CASSPTSGSSYNEQFF; DNA: TGTGCCAGCAGCCCGACTAGCGGGAGCTCCTACAATGAGCAGTTCTTC
size: NA; J: TRBJ1-5; D: TRBD1; V: TRBV29-1; CDR3: CSVGQGYDQPQHF; DNA: TGCAGCGTGGGACAGGGCTACGATCAGCCCCAGCATTTT
size: NA; J: TRBJ2-1; D: NA; V: TRBV5-4; CDR3: CASSSPRAQGSYNEQFF; DNA: TGTGCCAGCTCCTCGCCCCGGGCCCAGGGCTCCTACAATGAGCAGTTCTTC
size: NA; J: TRBJ1-6; D: NA; V: TRBV7-2; CDR3: CASSRTLGADSPLHF; DNA: TGTGCCAGCAGCCGGACTCTGGGGGCTGATTCACCCCTCCACTTT
size: NA; J: TRBJ2-3; D: TRBD2; V: TRBV11-3; CDR3: CASSQLPGLALTSTDTQYF; DNA: TGTGCCAGCAGTCAATTGCCGGGACTAGCGTTAACTAGCACAGATACGCAGTATTTT
size: NA; J: TRBJ1-6; D: NA; V: TRBV27; CDR3: CASSLGGNSPLHF; DNA: TGTGCCAGCAGTTTAGGCGGGAATTCACCCCTCCACTTT
size: NA; J: TRBJ2-1; D: NA; V: TRBV2; CDR3: CASNPDYSYNEQFF; DNA: TGTGCCAGCAACCCGGACTATTCCTACAATGAGCAGTTCTTC
size: NA; J: TRBJ1-4; D: NA; V: TRBV25-1; CDR3: CASSEYSAQEGKLFF; DNA: TGTGCCAGCAGTGAATATAGCGCCCAGGAGGGAAAACTGTTTTTT
size: once; J: TRBJ2-1; D: TRBD2; V: TRBV18; CDR3: CASSPFGSGSGNEQFF; DNA: TGTGCCAGCTCACCTTTCGGAAGCGGGAGCGGCAATGAGCAGTTCTTC
size: NA; J: TRBJ1-4; D: TRBD1; V: TRBV7-9; CDR3: CATKKEGQSDEKLFF; DNA: TGTGCCACCAAAAAAGAGGGACAGTCTGATGAAAAACTGTTTTTT
size: NA; J: TRBJ2-7; D: TRBD2; V: TRBV18; CDR3: CASSPPAGEGYEQYF; DNA: TGTGCCAGCTCACCACCTGCGGGAGAGGGCTACGAGCAGTACTTC
size: NA; J: TRBJ2-2; D: NA; V: TRBV19; CDR3: CASRTREKGGELFF; DNA: TGTGCCAGTAGAACCAGGGAAAAAGGCGGGGAGCTGTTTTTT
size: NA; J: TRBJ1-4; D: TRBD1; V: TRBV29-1; CDR3: CSVARTGGGDEKLFF; DNA: TGCAGCGTTGCGAGGACAGGGGGAGGGGATGAAAAACTGTTTTTT